Each of the 21 T cell receptor beta chains below was sequenced from the same sample in a study of CD8+ T cells in alopecia areata listed by TCRdb under 2018. This specimen's time point label, per the study, means: around 24 weeks on oral tofacitinib. This specimen's treatment or condition label, per the study, means: oral pan-JAK inhibitor, 5-10 mg twice daily. Library creation used the immunoSEQ multiplex PCR assay. RNA was extracted from all samples and reverse transcribed into cDNA, which served as template for TCR sequencing. The immuneACCESS repertoire file appears here via TCRdb, limited to in-frame rearrangements. These files lack a portion of the clones; in checked studies, under half of the deficit traces to unresolved V genes, and the cause of the others is not known. In all, the sample holds 150,000 to 200,000 clones, and roughly 66% of those were seen once. The ten largest account for 1% of the sample.

The sequenced sample was CD4+ T cells sorted from blood, obtained at week 24, from a patient treated with tofacitinib. The receptors stem from a human donor with alopecia areata.

As regards this clone: Other DNA sequences within the sample encode an identical CDR3. V gene TRBV30 combines with J gene TRBJ1-2; tentatively, D is TRBD1 (5 bases). V lost 0 bases, J lost 4 bases, and 9 bases lay in between. Germline CDR1 GTSNPN, CDR2 SVGIG (reference sequence). There are 13 residues in the CDR3. The CDR3 protein is CAWSVQGPYGYTF. CDR3 bases: TGTGCCTGGAGTGTGCAGGGCCCCTATGGCTACACCTTC.

The chain uses TRBV29-1 and TRBJ1-1; unclear D gene. Germline V gene lookup returns CDR1 SQVTM and CDR2 ANQGSEA. This CDR3 is 15 amino acids long. Trimming removed 5 bases at V and 1 base at J, with 17 bases between. CDR3 in DNA: TGCAGCGTTTTTGGTCTTGGGGTCGGGAACACTGAAGCTTTCTTT. Translating gives CSVFGLGVGNTEAFF.

The chain carries TRBV6-5 and TRBJ2-7; 8 positions agree with TRBD1. This CDR3 region has 14 residues. With V trimmed by 5 bases and J by 2 bases, 5 bases remained unmatched. Germline lookup yields CDR1 MNHEY and CDR2 SVGAGI. The CDR3 here is CASSPGDRPYEQYF. The CDR3 bases are TGTGCCAGCAGTCCTGGGGACAGGCCCTACGAGCAGTACTTC.

The V and J genes are TRBV29-1 and TRBJ1-4; 7 nucleotides align to TRBD1. This CDR3 has 14 amino acids. The V gene end was trimmed by 6 bases and the J gene end by 7 bases; junction bases not matched to a gene: 11. Germline V gene lookup returns CDR1 SQVTM and CDR2 ANQGSEA. The CDR3 region has the DNA TGCAGCGTCGCTCCAGGGGGAATAGGTGAAAAACTGTTTTTT. It yields the protein CSVAPGGIGEKLFF. The full variable domain, in which reference TRBV29-1 and TRBJ1-4 provide the parts outside the CDR3, is SAVISQKPSRDICQRGTSLTIQCQVDSQVTMMFWYRQQPGQSLTLIATANQGSEATYESGFVIDKFPISRPNLTFSTLTVSNMSPEDSSIYLCSVAPGGIGEKLFFGSGTQLSVL.

The DNA of the CDR3 is TGTGCCAGCAGCTCACCGACCCTATCTTCCCTCCACTTT. As protein: CASSSPTLSSLHF. This sequence joins TRBV5-6 and TRBJ1-6; D gene ambiguous. The CDR3 has 13 amino acids. CDR1 and CDR2 from the germline V gene are SGHDT and YYEEEE. The V end was cut by 3 bases, the J end by 14 bases, with 15 bases between.

The chain employs TRBV7-2 and TRBJ1-5, with 7 bases lining up with TRBD1. The CDR3 is made up of 13 amino acids. Looked up from germline, CDR1 is SGHTA and CDR2 is FQGNSA. After removal of 6 bases from V and 9 bases from J, the junction contained 8 bases not matched to a gene. CDR3 nucleotide sequence: TGTGCCAGCAGGAGGGACAGTGCGGGGCCCCAGCATTTT. Protein product: CASRRDSAGPQHF.

V usage is TRBV7-2 and J usage is TRBJ2-3, with TRBD2 matching 9 bases. The CDR3 spans 15 residues. V shed 3 bases, J shed 2 bases, and the junction held 3 bases outside the gene matches. The germline CDR1 and CDR2 sequences are SGHTA and FQGNSA. CDR3 DNA: TGTGCCAGCAGCTTGCCTAGCGGGGTCACAGATACGCAGTATTTT. It translates to CASSLPSGVTDTQYF.

In the case of this clone: This sample includes further DNA sequences coding for the same CDR3. This rearrangement joins TRBV4-3 to TRBJ1-5, with D unresolved. This CDR3 contains 14 residues. V dropped 0 bases and J dropped 2 bases, with 5 bases sitting between them. CDR1 and CDR2 (germline): LGHNA, YSLEER. The CDR3 reads CASSQDLGNQPQHF. The CDR3 nucleotides read TGCGCCAGCAGCCAAGATCTGGGCAATCAGCCCCAGCATTTT.

The chain joins TRBV30 to TRBJ2-5, with no clear D. The V end lost 0 bases, the J end lost 4 bases, and 9 bases lay between the germline ends. Germline loops: CDR1 GTSNPN, CDR2 SVGIG (reference sequence). The CDR3 has 13 amino acids. The CDR3 is CAWSVLGIETQYF. The DNA of the CDR3 is TGTGCCTGGAGTGTACTTGGAATAGAGACCCAGTACTTC.

This clone appeared once. The gene calls are TRBV10-2 and TRBJ1-2; D uncertain. Trimming pared 0 bases from V and 12 bases from J, leaving 14 bases between. CDR1 WSHSY and CDR2 SAAADI come from the germline V gene. The CDR3 has 13 residues. The CDR3 nucleotides read TGCGCCAGCAGTGAGTCGGATGGAAGGAGGCACACCTTC. Translation gives CASSESDGRRHTF.

The chain recombines TRBV7-9 with TRBJ1-6; D is unclear. The germline gives CDR1 SEHNR, CDR2 FQNEAQ (reference sequence). The CDR3 extends over 15 amino acids. The V end lost 5 bases, the J end lost 6 bases, and 14 bases lay between the germline ends. The CDR3 DNA reads as TGTGCCAGCAGCAAAAACACAGCCCCTAATTCACCCCTCCACTTT. This sequence encodes CASSKNTAPNSPLHF.

This clone turned up a few times. For the CDR3, the DNA is TGCGCCAGCAGCTTGAAGTCCGACACAGATACGCAGTATTTT. Its translation: CASSLKSDTDTQYF. The rearrangement joins TRBV5-1 to TRBJ2-3; no firm D call. V was clipped by 1 base and J by 2 bases, with 8 bases between them. CDR1 and CDR2 from the germline V gene are SGHRS and YFSETQ. The CDR3 has 14 residues.

CDR3 bases: TGTGCCAGCAGCGAACTGGACAGGCCCGACACCGGGGAGCTGTTTTTT. It codes for CASSELDRPDTGELFF. This chain uses TRBV5-6 with TRBJ2-2, with 7 bases fitting TRBD1. Germline CDR1 is SGHDT and CDR2 is YYEEEE. This CDR3 contains 16 residues. J was trimmed by 3 bases and V by 4 bases; bases with no gene match: 9.

A word on this clone: One junction end disagrees with the germline gene, perhaps due to a read error. The chain links TRBV4-1 to TRBJ1-6, with D maybe TRBD1 (5 bases). Germline V gene sequence: CDR1 MGHRA, CDR2 YSYEKL. CDR3 length: 16 residues. This CDR3 reads CASSQASRGFNLPLHF. As DNA, the CDR3 is TGCGCCAGCAGCCAAGCCTCCCGGGGGTTCAATTTACCCCTCCACTTT.

This chain links TRBV6-1 with TRBJ2-5, with D perhaps TRBD1 (5 bases). CDR3 length: 14 residues. The V gene lost 0 bases and the J gene lost 5 bases, with 10 bases spanning the gap. Germline assignment: CDR1 MNHNS and CDR2 SASEGT. CDR3 sequence (DNA): TGTGCCAGCAGTGAAGCGGGGCACGCGGAGACCCAGTACTTC. This encodes CASSEAGHAETQYF.

This clone was detected only a few times. In nucleotides, the CDR3 is TGTGCCAGCAGCTTAGTATCGTCTACCTATGGCTACACCTTC. This codes for CASSLVSSTYGYTF. The V call is TRBV7-2, the J call TRBJ1-2, with D unresolved. CDR1 is SGHTA and CDR2 is FQGNSA in the germline V gene. This CDR3 comprises 14 residues. The V end was cut by 1 base, the J end by 4 bases, with 10 bases between.

Worth noting for this clone: It is unclear where the CDR3 begins or ends on the DNA, so no DNA is shown, and the CDR3 is as TCRdb lists it. V and J are TRBV9 and TRBJ2-3; the tabulated D call, TRBD1, remains unverified against the DNA. The CDR3 numbers 18 amino acids, ends counted. Germline loops: CDR1 SGDLS, CDR2 YYNGEE. The CDR3 spells CASSEQGFGAGSTDTQYF.

The chain combines TRBV29-1 with TRBJ1-1; D gene unclear. This CDR3 region has 10 residues. V dropped 7 bases and J dropped 7 bases, with 10 bases sitting between them. The V gene's germline CDR1 is SQVTM and CDR2 ANQGSEA. CDR3 sequence: CSASDNEAFF. CDR3 coding DNA: TGCAGCGCCTCCGACAATGAAGCTTTCTTT.

The V and J genes are TRBV6-5 and TRBJ1-4; D is possibly TRBD1 (6 bases). V lost 6 bases, J lost 6 bases, and 14 bases lay in between. The CDR3 totals 14 residues. Germline CDR1 MNHEY, CDR2 SVGAGI. CDR3 sequence (DNA): TGTGCCAGCAGCAACAGGGAGGGACATGAAAAACTGTTTTTT. Its translation: CASSNREGHEKLFF.

This chain connects TRBV5-1 to TRBJ2-7; the match to TRBD2 covers 7 bases. The CDR3 has 13 residues. With V trimmed by 6 bases and J by 5 bases, 8 bases remained unmatched. CDR1 SGHRS and CDR2 YFSETQ come from the germline V gene. The CDR3 is CASTRAGQDEQYF. The CDR3 coding sequence is TGCGCCAGCACCCGAGCGGGGCAGGACGAGCAGTACTTC. The entire variable domain, with the rest obtained from reference TRBV5-1 and TRBJ2-7, is as follows: KAGVTQTPRYLIKTRGQQVTLSCSPISGHRSVSWYQQTPGQGLQFLFEYFSETQRNKGNFPGRFSGRQFSNSRSEMNVSTLELGDSALYLCASTRAGQDEQYFGPGTRLTVT.

The chain uses TRBV14 and TRBJ2-7; 10 bases are shared with TRBD1. The CDR3 sequence is 16 residues long. V lost 4 bases, J lost 3 bases, and 9 bases stayed unmatched. CDR1 and CDR2 from the germline V gene are SGHDN and FVKESK. The CDR3 is CASSRVSGTGVYEQYF. In DNA form, the CDR3 reads TGTGCCAGCAGCCGGGTATCCGGGACAGGGGTCTACGAGCAGTACTTC.